One sample yielded the 28 T cell receptor beta chains listed below, sequenced in a study of blood T cell repertoires in COVID-19. Repertoires were generated with immunoSEQ multiplex PCR, while TCRdb's copy carries only in-frame clones and drops some. The repertoire has about 240,000 clones, approximately 83% of them found once; the top ten carry about 2%. The sequenced sample was peripheral blood. These receptors were obtained from a man aged 25 to 40 who had recovered from COVID-19.

This chain links TRBV15 with TRBJ1-1, with TRBD1 matching 7 bases. Germline-derived CDR1 and CDR2 are LNHNV and YYDKDF (reference sequence). V lost 4 bases to trimming and J lost 5 bases; unmatched junction nucleotides: 7. The CDR3 sequence is 14 residues long. The CDR3, as DNA: TGTGCCACCAGCATCGGGACAGCTATAACTGAAGCTTTCTTT. Translation gives CATSIGTAITEAFF.

This clone has just one count. This chain uses TRBV7-8 with TRBJ2-7, with D perhaps TRBD1 (5 bases). CDR1 and CDR2 (germline): SGHVS, FQNEAQ. V lost 3 bases and J 3 bases, leaving 12 bases between the germline ends. The CDR3 contains 14 residues. The CDR3: CASSFNGRDYEQYV. In DNA, the CDR3 is TGTGCCAGCAGCTTCAATGGCAGGGACTACGAGCAGTACGTC.

The gene calls are TRBV11-2 and TRBJ2-7; 14 positions agree with TRBD2. The V gene end was trimmed by 5 bases and the J gene end by 1 base; junction bases not matched to a gene: 1. Germline loops: CDR1 SGHAT, CDR2 FQNNGV. This CDR3 has 15 amino acids. The CDR3 sequence: CASSRTSGGSYEQYV. The CDR3 nucleotides read TGTGCCAGCAGCCGGACTAGCGGGGGGTCCTACGAGCAGTACGTC.

This clone appeared a few times. The chain uses TRBV10-1 and TRBJ1-2; the D is unclear. V dropped 0 bases and J dropped 7 bases, with 9 bases sitting between them. The length of the CDR3 is 13 residues. The germline gives CDR1 WNHNN, CDR2 SYGVQD (reference sequence). This CDR3 reads CASSESLGFGYTF. CDR3 nucleotide sequence: TGCGCCAGCAGTGAGTCGCTAGGATTTGGCTACACCTTC.

This chain joins TRBV18 and TRBJ2-1, with a tentative D call TRBD2 (6 bases). This CDR3 contains 16 residues. V shed 3 bases and J shed 4 bases, with 16 bases lying between them. From germline, CDR1 is KGHSH and CDR2 LQKENI. The CDR3 sequence: CASSPITGVKYNEQFF. The CDR3, as DNA: TGTGCCAGCTCACCCATCACGGGAGTAAAATACAATGAGCAGTTCTTC. The full variable domain, in which reference TRBV18 and TRBJ2-1 provide the parts outside the CDR3, is NAGVMQNPRHLVRRRGQEARLRCSPMKGHSHVYWYRQLPEEGLKFMVYLQKENIIDESGMPKERFSAEFPKEGPSILRIQQVVRGDSAAYFCASSPITGVKYNEQFFGPGTRLTVL.

This clone occurred once. The chain has TRBV3-1 (or the pseudogene TRBV3-2) and TRBJ1-1, with D perhaps TRBD1 (6 bases). Germline-derived CDR1 and CDR2 are LGHDT and YNNKEL (reference sequence). The CDR3 totals 16 residues. The V gene lost 1 base and the J gene lost 4 bases, with 16 bases spanning the gap. DNA of the CDR3: TGTGCCAGCAGCCAAGGAACCTGGGAAGGGGGCACTGAAGCTTTCTTT. This translates into CASSQGTWEGGTEAFF.

V is TRBV6-4 and J is TRBJ1-1; TRBD1 matches at 7 bases. This CDR3 region has 18 residues. The V gene's germline CDR1 is MRHNA and CDR2 SNTAGT. The junction had 19 bases not matched to a gene; V was cut back by 2 bases and J by 7 bases. The DNA of the CDR3 is TGTGCCAGCAGTGACATAAGGGCCCGGACAGGAGTCCCGCGTGAAGCTTTCTTT. This codes for CASSDIRARTGVPREAFF.

The table lists this clone with a few counts. V usage is TRBV14 and J usage is TRBJ2-5; D call uncertain. This CDR3 has 13 residues. V dropped 1 base and J dropped 4 bases, with 7 bases sitting between them. Germline CDR1 reads SGHDN; CDR2 reads FVKESK. As DNA, the CDR3 is TGTGCCAGCAGCCAAGTTCACATAGAGACCCAGTACTTC. Amino acids: CASSQVHIETQYF.

The genes are TRBV4-1 and TRBJ2-3, with 12 bases lining up with TRBD2. The CDR3 length is 16 residues. Unmatched junction bases numbered 6, after V lost 4 bases and J lost 4 bases. Germline lookup yields CDR1 MGHRA and CDR2 YSYEKL. The CDR3 spells CASSLRLAGASDTQYF. The CDR3 DNA is TGCGCCAGCAGCCTCAGACTAGCGGGGGCCTCAGATACGCAGTATTTT.

The chain has TRBV27 and TRBJ1-6; maybe TRBD1 (6 bases). V was clipped by 0 bases and J by 1 base, with 7 bases between them. The V gene's germline CDR1 is MNHEY and CDR2 SMNVEV (reference sequence). This CDR3 spans 16 amino acids. This CDR3 reads CASSLSRGSYNSPLHF. CDR3 nucleotide sequence: TGTGCCAGCAGTTTATCCAGGGGTTCCTATAATTCACCCCTCCACTTT.

The gene calls are TRBV6-6 and TRBJ1-1; 7 bases are a match to TRBD1. Unmatched junction bases numbered 12, after V lost 7 bases and J lost 10 bases. The length of the CDR3 is 13 residues. Germline-derived CDR1 and CDR2 are MNHNY and SVGAGI (reference sequence). The CDR3 spells CASKEGQQGRAFF. DNA for the CDR3: TGTGCCAGCAAAGAGGGGCAACAGGGGAGAGCTTTCTTT.

The V gene is TRBV7-8, the J gene TRBJ2-5; tentative D call: TRBD1 (7 bases). The CDR3 extends over 15 amino acids. Germline-derived CDR1 and CDR2 are SGHVS and FQNEAQ. V was cut by 2 bases and J by 2 bases, with 12 bases left in between. CDR3 DNA sequence: TGTGCCAGCAGCTTATATGCGGGACAGCAAGAGACCCAGTACTTC. The encoded protein is CASSLYAGQQETQYF. Full variable domain (rest looked up from reference TRBV7-8 and TRBJ2-5): GAGVSQSPRYKVAKRGQDVALRCDPISGHVSLFWYQQALGQGPEFLTYFQNEAQLDKSGLPSDRFFAERPEGSVSTLKIQRTQQEDSAVYLCASSLYAGQQETQYFGPGTRLLVL.

The J gene is TRBJ2-3, the V gene TRBV18; weak D call: TRBD1 (6 bases). Germline assignment: CDR1 KGHSH and CDR2 LQKENI. V dropped 2 bases and J dropped 1 base, with 16 bases sitting between them. The CDR3 loop spans 17 amino acids. The DNA for the CDR3 is TGTGCCAGCTCACCAAGACAGGCCGAAGGGGGCACAGATACGCAGTATTTT. It translates to CASSPRQAEGGTDTQYF.

The chain combines TRBV7-9 with TRBJ1-1, with a possible D match to TRBD1 (5 bases). Trimming pared 1 base from V and 4 bases from J, leaving 16 bases between. CDR1 is SEHNR, CDR2 FQNEAQ, per germline (reference sequence). CDR3 length equals 16 residues. This chain's CDR3 is CASSLGGTKGGTEAFF. Here the CDR3 DNA reads TGTGCCAGCAGCTTAGGGGGCACGAAGGGCGGCACTGAAGCTTTCTTT.

The chain carries TRBV28 and TRBJ1-2; no reliable D call. There are 14 residues in the CDR3. Per germline, CDR1 MDHEN and CDR2 SYDVKM. V was shortened by 1 base and J by 8 bases, with 14 bases between the two germline ends. This CDR3 reads CASSLSSPGGGYTF. CDR3 bases: TGTGCCAGCAGTTTATCATCACCCGGAGGGGGCTACACCTTC.

V usage is TRBV20-1 and J usage is TRBJ2-5, with 11 bases fitting TRBD2. The length of the CDR3 is 16 residues. The germline V gene encodes CDR1 DFQATT and CDR2 SNEGSKA (reference sequence). The junction had 15 bases not matched to a gene; V was cut back by 3 bases and J by 9 bases. In nucleotides, the CDR3 is TGCAGTGCTAGTCTTCCGCTAGCGGGGGGACCTCGGGCCCAGTACTTC. Its protein product is CSASLPLAGGPRAQYF.

The genes are TRBV5-1 and TRBJ1-2; the match to TRBD1 covers 7 bases. V lost 4 bases, J lost 0 bases, and 9 bases stayed unmatched. Germline V gene lookup returns CDR1 SGHRS and CDR2 YFSETQ. The CDR3 spans 16 residues. The CDR3 protein is CASSPAGGSSNYGYTF. CDR3 nucleotides: TGCGCCAGCAGCCCCGCAGGGGGAAGTTCTAACTATGGCTACACCTTC.

This chain joins TRBV5-1 and TRBJ2-1, with 7 nucleotides matching TRBD1. The V and J ends lost 2 bases and 9 bases, in that order; junction bases with no gene match: 11. The germline V gene has CDR1 SGHRS and CDR2 YFSETQ. The CDR3 spans 15 residues. This CDR3 is CASSLGDRDRAEQFF. CDR3 in DNA: TGCGCCAGCAGCTTAGGCGATAGAGACAGGGCTGAGCAGTTCTTC.

The chain joins TRBV5-4 to TRBJ2-1; 7 nucleotides agree with TRBD1. V gave up 5 bases and J gave up 10 bases; unmatched junction bases: 3. CDR3 length: 11 residues. CDR1 is SGHNT, CDR2 YYREEE, per germline (reference sequence). The CDR3 DNA reads as TGTGCCAGCAGGGGACAGCAAGAGCAGTTCTTC. Encoded protein: CASRGQQEQFF.

The table lists this clone with a few counts. This chain links TRBV5-1 with TRBJ2-7, with D possibly matching TRBD2 (5 bases). The V and J ends lost 4 bases and 1 base respectively, with 24 bases between them. CDR3 length equals 18 residues. Germline V gene lookup returns CDR1 SGHRS and CDR2 YFSETQ. CDR3 DNA sequence: TGCGCCAGCAGCCCCCGCCCCGCCCCGCGGAGGCGGTCCTACGAGCAGTACGTC. Residues: CASSPRPAPRRRSYEQYV.

This clone was found a few times. The CDR3 DNA reads TGTGCCAGCAGCCAAGGCACAGGCCCTGGGGAGCAGTACTTC. Its protein is CASSQGTGPGEQYF. The chain uses TRBV3-1 (or the pseudogene TRBV3-2) and TRBJ2-7, with D possibly matching TRBD1 (5 bases). This CDR3 comprises 14 residues. Germline values: CDR1 LGHDT, CDR2 YNNKEL (reference sequence). V was clipped by 1 base and J by 7 bases, with 14 bases between them.

The chain employs TRBV9 and TRBJ1-2; D gene uncertain. The CDR3 length is 13 residues. V dropped 1 base and J dropped 4 bases, with 8 bases sitting between them. Germline V CDR1 and CDR2: SGDLS, YYNGEE. CDR3 sequence: CASSVQSSYGYTF. CDR3 coding DNA: TGTGCCAGCAGCGTACAGTCCTCCTATGGCTACACCTTC.

This clone was seen just once. The chain recombines TRBV18 with TRBJ1-4, with TRBD1 matching 7 bases. V gave up 3 bases and J gave up 8 bases; unmatched junction bases: 6. CDR3 length: 14 amino acids. CDR1 is KGHSH and CDR2 is LQKENI in the germline V gene. The CDR3 region has the DNA TGTGCCAGCTCACCTTGGACAGGCGGCGAAAAACTGTTTTTT. It is translated as CASSPWTGGEKLFF.

The sample holds a few counts of this clone. The chain is built from TRBV7-2 and TRBJ2-2; weak D call: TRBD1 (6 bases). The ends were cut back, 0 bases at V and 3 bases at J, with 17 bases in the middle. Germline CDR1 and CDR2: SGHTA and FQGNSA. This CDR3 is 18 amino acids long. Here the CDR3 DNA reads TGTGCCAGCAGCTTAGCGGCTCCGGGCAGGGGAGACACCGGGGAGCTGTTTTTT. Encoded protein: CASSLAAPGRGDTGELFF. Variable domain in full (rest from reference TRBV7-2 and TRBJ2-2): GAGVSQSPSNKVTEKGKDVELRCDPISGHTALYWYRQSLGQGLEFLIYFQGNSAPDKSGLPSDRFSAERTGGSVSTLTIQRTQQEDSAVYLCASSLAAPGRGDTGELFFGEGSRLTVL.

J is TRBJ2-1 and V is TRBV7-3, with 12 nucleotides matching TRBD2. Per germline, CDR1 SGHTA and CDR2 FQGTGA. V shed 3 bases, J shed 9 bases, and the junction held 6 bases outside the gene matches. CDR3 size: 15 residues. CDR3 region: CASSLASGGAVEQFF. Written as DNA, the CDR3 is TGTGCCAGCAGCTTGGCTAGCGGGGGGGCCGTTGAGCAGTTCTTC.

This chain links TRBV6-5 with TRBJ1-5; 7 nucleotides align to TRBD1. With V trimmed by 6 bases and J by 4 bases, 6 bases remained unmatched. Germline V gene data show CDR1 as MNHEY and CDR2 as SVGAGI. This CDR3 region has 14 residues. The DNA of the CDR3 is TGTGCCAGCAGGCAGGGGACAGTTAATCAGCCCCAGCATTTT. This gives the protein CASRQGTVNQPQHF.

J is TRBJ2-7 and V is TRBV15; TRBD1 agrees at 7 bases. This CDR3 has 13 residues. Losses at the gene ends were 0 bases for V and 4 bases for J; bases not matched to a gene: 0. Germline-derived CDR1 and CDR2 are LNHNV and YYDKDF (reference sequence). The CDR3: CATSRDRGYEQYV. DNA for the CDR3: TGTGCCACCAGCAGAGACAGGGGGTACGAGCAGTACGTC.

The chain employs TRBV27 and TRBJ2-7, with TRBD1 identical over 9 bases. The CDR3 runs 16 residues. Trimming took 5 bases from V and 3 from J; bases not matched to a gene: 11. Germline CDR1 is MNHEY and CDR2 is SMNVEV (reference sequence). The CDR3 reads CASSPPIGTGLYEQYF. The CDR3 DNA sequence: TGTGCCAGCAGTCCACCGATCGGGACAGGGCTCTACGAGCAGTACTTC.